This T cell receptor beta chain was documented in a study of T-cell memory formation after mild COVID-19. Study-wide context: Among the donors, TCR clusters were largely specific to each donor. Broader study findings: Clones that shrank (day 15 to 85) were balanced CD4/CD8, whereas later expanders leaned CD4+. Confirmation was lacking for SARS-CoV-2 specificity of second-wave clones that peaked on day 37. Memory cells collected pre-infection included some clones that later responded, suggesting cross-reactive memory joined.

TCRdb ran MiXCR on the 5' RACE reads and lists one entry per CDR3 protein. The repertoire holds some 150,000 distinct CDR3 sequences, roughly 19% seen once, with around 2.4% in the top ten. In regard to this clonotype: Antigen specificity is unknown.

The CDR3 sequence is 13 residues long. Trimming stripped 5 bases from V and 0 bases from J, with 7 bases between. CDR1 LGHNA and CDR2 YSLEER come from the germline V gene. V usage is TRBV4-3 and J usage is TRBJ1-2; no definite D call. This clonotype was obtained from an adult woman who had mild COVID-19 (a few samples of this study predate the infection). Cell type and time point are not known. The source material was PBMCs or a T cell subset sorted from them (not recorded which). The CDR3 region is CASSSETNYGYTF. In nucleotides, the CDR3 is TGCGCCAGCAGCTCGGAGACTAACTATGGCTACACCTTC.